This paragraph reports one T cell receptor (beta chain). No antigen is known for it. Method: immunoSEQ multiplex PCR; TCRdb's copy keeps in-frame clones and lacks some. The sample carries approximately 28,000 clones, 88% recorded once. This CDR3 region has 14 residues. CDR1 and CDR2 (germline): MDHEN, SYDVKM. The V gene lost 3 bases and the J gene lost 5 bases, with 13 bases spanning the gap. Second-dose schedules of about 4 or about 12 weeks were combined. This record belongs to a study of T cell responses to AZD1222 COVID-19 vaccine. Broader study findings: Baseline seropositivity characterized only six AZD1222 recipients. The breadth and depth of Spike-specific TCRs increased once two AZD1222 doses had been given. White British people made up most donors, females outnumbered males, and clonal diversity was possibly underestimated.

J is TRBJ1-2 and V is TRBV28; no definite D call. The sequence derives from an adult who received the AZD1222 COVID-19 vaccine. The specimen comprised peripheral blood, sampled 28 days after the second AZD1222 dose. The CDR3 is CASSFADPGYGYTF. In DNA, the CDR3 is TGTGCCAGCAGTTTCGCAGATCCGGGGTATGGCTACACCTTC.